The 31 T cell receptor beta chains in this list originate from one sample, sequenced in a study of T cell responses to AZD1222 COVID-19 vaccine. The protocol was immunoSEQ multiplex PCR, while the TCRdb copy is restricted to in-frame clones and leaves out a portion. The sample includes over 120,000 clones, 70% to 90% seen only once; the top ten take approximately 8%. Sequencing was performed on peripheral blood, taken on day 0 of AZD1222 vaccination. The receptor source for this set is an adult in good health.

The chain has TRBV7-9 and TRBJ1-1; weak D call: TRBD1 (6 bases). The CDR3 covers 15 residues. V lost 5 bases and J 7 bases, leaving 20 bases between the germline ends. CDR1 and CDR2 from the germline V gene are SEHNR and FQNEAQ (reference sequence). The CDR3 loop is CASSILPGRGGEAFF. The DNA for the CDR3 is TGTGCCAGCAGCATACTTCCGGGGCGAGGGGGTGAAGCTTTCTTT.

J is TRBJ2-1 and V is TRBV19, with no clear D. This CDR3 comprises 15 residues. Trimming pared 5 bases from V and 5 bases from J, leaving 16 bases between. From germline, CDR1 is LNHDA and CDR2 SQIVND (reference sequence). CDR3 amino acids: CASSGFTRDDNEQFF. The DNA for the CDR3 is TGTGCCAGTAGTGGGTTCACTCGCGACGACAATGAGCAGTTCTTC. The variable domain in full, completed from reference TRBV19 and TRBJ2-1, reads DGGITQSPKYLFRKEGQNVTLSCEQNLNHDAMYWYRQDPGQGLRLIYYSQIVNDFQKGDIAEGYSVSREKKESFPLTVTSAQKNPTAFYLCASSGFTRDDNEQFFGPGTRLTVL.

This chain uses TRBV19 with TRBJ2-3; D uncertain. V lost 7 bases and J lost 2, with 13 bases in between. Germline values: CDR1 LNHDA, CDR2 SQIVND (reference sequence). The CDR3 extends over 14 amino acids. The CDR3 bases are TGTGCCAGTAAGCCTCTCGCTAACACAGATACGCAGTATTTT. Protein sequence: CASKPLANTDTQYF.

This clone was counted between two and nine times. The gene calls are TRBV2 and TRBJ1-1; tentative D call: TRBD1 (6 bases). The germline gives CDR1 SNHLY, CDR2 FYNNEI. The CDR3 runs to 14 residues. Between the trimmed V and J ends, which lost 3 bases and 1 base, there was a span of 9 bases. DNA of the CDR3: TGTGCCAGCAGTGAGGGGACACCGAACACTGAAGCTTTCTTT. Amino acids: CASSEGTPNTEAFF.

The chain employs TRBV2 and TRBJ2-2; 8 nucleotides agree with TRBD2. This CDR3 is built from 16 residues. V trimming: 0 bases; J trimming: 7 bases; junction bases outside the gene matches: 7. CDR1 and CDR2 (germline): SNHLY, FYNNEI. CDR3 DNA sequence: TGTGCCAGCAGTGAAGCGCAACTAGCGGTCGTCGGGGAGCTGTTTTTT. This codes for CASSEAQLAVVGELFF. Supplemented by reference TRBV2 and TRBJ2-2, the full variable domain reads EPEVTQTPSHQVTQMGQEVILRCVPISNHLYFYWYRQILGQKVEFLVSFYNNEISEKSEIFDDQFSVERPDGSNFTLKIRSTKLEDSAMYFCASSEAQLAVVGELFFGEGSRLTVL.

The rearrangement uses TRBV4-1 and TRBJ1-4; TRBD1 might be the D (5 bases). From germline, CDR1 is MGHRA and CDR2 YSYEKL. The CDR3 has 17 residues. Trimming removed 5 bases from V and 0 bases from J, with 16 bases in between. The DNA for the CDR3 is TGCGCCAGCAGCAAACGTGGGGGGTCTGCAACTAATGAAAAACTGTTTTTT. Translation: CASSKRGGSATNEKLFF.

The genes are TRBV6-4 and TRBJ1-2; D call uncertain. Between the trimmed V and J ends, which lost 7 bases and 8 bases, there was a span of 20 bases. The CDR3 consists of 14 residues. Germline V CDR1 and CDR2: MRHNA, SNTAGT. The CDR3 sequence: CASTRTADQAGYTF. The CDR3 nucleotides read TGTGCCAGCACTCGGACGGCAGACCAGGCAGGCTACACCTTC.

This chain connects TRBV28 to TRBJ2-7, with 11 bases lining up with TRBD2. The J segment lost 6 bases and the V segment lost 10 bases, leaving 8 bases of the junction unmatched. The CDR3 totals 13 residues. Germline CDR1 and CDR2: MDHEN and SYDVKM. The CDR3 region is CATLAGGPGEQYF. CDR3 coding DNA: TGTGCCACCCTAGCGGGGGGACCAGGCGAGCAGTACTTC.

This clone occurred a few times. The chain combines TRBV10-3 with TRBJ1-3; D remains unclear. Germline V gives CDR1 ENHRY, CDR2 SYGVKD. The V end lost 3 bases, the J end lost 0 bases, and 12 bases lay between the germline ends. The CDR3 totals 16 residues. The CDR3 DNA reads as TGTGCCATCAGTGATTCCCGGTCGAGCTCTGGAAACACCATATATTTT. Amino acid sequence: CAISDSRSSSGNTIYF.

The gene calls are TRBV9 and TRBJ1-3, with D maybe TRBD1 (6 bases). The germline V and J ends were trimmed by 4 bases and 4 bases, with 18 bases remaining between them. Germline CDR1 SGDLS, CDR2 YYNGEE. This CDR3 spans 16 amino acids. CDR3: CASSQSQGTSGNTIYF. For the CDR3, the DNA is TGTGCCAGCAGCCAAAGCCAGGGGACTTCGGGAAACACCATATATTTT.

Comments on this clone: Other DNA sequences in the same sample also yield this CDR3. CDR3 protein: CASSPRNTEAFF. The CDR3 DNA follows: TGTGCCAGCAGCCCTCGGAACACTGAAGCTTTCTTT. The chain uses TRBV7-8 and TRBJ1-1; D is unresolved. Trimming stripped 5 bases from V and 1 base from J, with 5 bases between. The CDR3 covers 12 residues. The germline V gene has CDR1 SGHVS and CDR2 FQNEAQ.

The rearrangement links TRBV2 to TRBJ1-3; the match to TRBD1 covers 7 bases. The V segment lost 9 bases and the J segment 2 bases; nucleotides outside the gene matches: 7. The germline V gene encodes CDR1 SNHLY and CDR2 FYNNEI. The CDR3 sequence is 14 residues long. CDR3 in amino acids: CASRQGTAGNTIYF. CDR3 sequence (DNA): TGTGCCAGTAGACAGGGTACAGCTGGAAACACCATATATTTT.

The chain has TRBV30 and TRBJ1-5, with 10 bases that match TRBD1. The CDR3 contains 17 residues. The germline V gene has CDR1 GTSNPN and CDR2 SVGIG (reference sequence). The V and J ends lost 0 bases and 2 bases, in that order; junction bases with no gene match: 7. In DNA, the CDR3 is TGTGCCTGGAGTGTAAGAGGACAGGGGGGAGGCAATCAGCCCCAGCATTTT. Translation: CAWSVRGQGGGNQPQHF.

V is TRBV9 and J is TRBJ2-7; 7 bases fit TRBD2. The V gene end was trimmed by 4 bases and the J gene end by 0 bases; junction bases not matched to a gene: 7. This CDR3 is built from 15 residues. CDR1 and CDR2 (germline): SGDLS, YYNGEE. The CDR3: CASSPRASGSYEQYF. In DNA form, the CDR3 reads TGTGCCAGCAGCCCCCGTGCTAGCGGCTCCTACGAGCAGTACTTC.

The chain joins TRBV10-3 to TRBJ2-2; D might be TRBD1 (5 bases). This CDR3 region has 16 residues. Germline V gene lookup returns CDR1 ENHRY and CDR2 SYGVKD. The V end lost 8 bases, the J end lost 2 bases, and 18 bases lay between the germline ends. CDR3 sequence: CAIVKAGRENTGELFF. The CDR3 nucleotides are TGTGCCATCGTAAAGGCCGGCAGGGAAAACACCGGGGAGCTGTTTTTT.

CDR3 DNA: TGCGCCAGCAGCTTGGCGGAGTACACCGGGGAGCTGTTTTTT. This gives the protein CASSLAEYTGELFF. The V call is TRBV5-1, the J call TRBJ2-2; D remains ambiguous. CDR1 and CDR2 from the germline V gene are SGHRS and YFSETQ. Trimming stripped 0 bases from V and 3 bases from J, with 6 bases between. The CDR3 spans 14 residues. The full variable domain, in which reference TRBV5-1 and TRBJ2-2 provide the parts outside the CDR3, is KAGVTQTPRYLIKTRGQQVTLSCSPISGHRSVSWYQQTPGQGLQFLFEYFSETQRNKGNFPGRFSGRQFSNSRSEMNVSTLELGDSALYLCASSLAEYTGELFFGEGSRLTVL.

This clone was picked up one time. The chain uses TRBV12-3 or TRBV12-4 and TRBJ1-3; D call uncertain. Between the trimmed V and J ends, which lost 0 bases and 2 bases, there was a span of 2 bases. The CDR3 spans 13 residues. CDR3 protein: CASSLAAGNTIYF. Written as DNA, the CDR3 is TGTGCCAGCAGTTTAGCTGCTGGAAACACCATATATTTT.

This sequence joins TRBV27 and TRBJ1-6; D is perhaps TRBD1 (5 bases). Trimming took off 2 bases at V and 7 bases at J, with 12 bases between the two ends. This CDR3 is built from 15 residues. Germline V gene lookup returns CDR1 MNHEY and CDR2 SMNVEV (reference sequence). The DNA for the CDR3 is TGTGCCAGCAGTTTAACCGGGACCTCAAATTCACCCCTCCACTTT. This encodes CASSLTGTSNSPLHF.

The chain recombines TRBV19 with TRBJ2-7, with TRBD2 identical over 9 bases. Looked up from germline, CDR1 is LNHDA and CDR2 is SQIVND (reference sequence). The CDR3 is 14 residues long. Trimming cost V 9 bases and J 3 bases; bases outside gene matches: 9. CDR3 DNA sequence: TGTGCCAGCTCTACCCTAGCGGGACTCTACGAGCAGTACTTC. Protein sequence: CASSTLAGLYEQYF.

This chain uses TRBV6-1 with TRBJ2-2; D possibly uses TRBD1 or TRBD2 (5 bases each). Deletions cut 3 bases from V and 7 bases from J, with 12 bases between. There are 14 residues in the CDR3. Germline V gene data show CDR1 as MNHNS and CDR2 as SASEGT. The CDR3 region has the DNA TGTGCCAGCAGTGAGCAGGGAGTCGGCGGGGAGCTGTTTTTT. This gives the protein CASSEQGVGGELFF.

This sequence joins TRBV7-9 and TRBJ2-2; 8 bases line up with TRBD1. This CDR3 is built from 16 residues. The ends lost 5 bases at V and 4 bases at J; junction bases unmatched: 9. Per the germline V gene, CDR1 is SEHNR and CDR2 is FQNEAQ (reference sequence). In DNA form, the CDR3 reads TGTGCCAGCAGCGAAGCGACAGGGGCTTTCACCGGGGAGCTGTTTTTT. Protein product: CASSEATGAFTGELFF.

The chain links TRBV4-2 to TRBJ2-1, with 13 bases fitting TRBD2. Trimming removed 0 bases from V and 8 bases from J; junction bases left unmatched: 7. The germline V gene encodes CDR1 LGHNA and CDR2 YNFKEQ. The CDR3 loop spans 17 amino acids. The CDR3 sequence is CASSQDLLAGGPHEQFF. CDR3 in DNA: TGTGCCAGCAGCCAAGATCTACTAGCGGGGGGGCCACATGAGCAGTTCTTC.

This chain uses TRBV3-1 (or the pseudogene TRBV3-2) with TRBJ1-2, with D unclear. V gave up 3 bases and J gave up 6 bases, with 8 bases separating them. The CDR3 is 12 residues long. Per germline, CDR1 LGHDT and CDR2 YNNKEL (reference sequence). DNA of the CDR3: TGTGCCAGCAGCCATGGGGAGAATGGCTACACCTTC. Encoded protein: CASSHGENGYTF.

The chain couples TRBV5-1 to TRBJ1-5; D unclear. V was trimmed by 5 bases and J by 7 bases, leaving 13 bases between them. Germline V gene lookup returns CDR1 SGHRS and CDR2 YFSETQ. The CDR3 is 13 residues long. CDR3 bases: TGCGCCAGCAGACTATCCGACGGACAGCCCCAGCATTTT. Its translation is CASRLSDGQPQHF.

The chain couples TRBV11-2 to TRBJ2-4; a weak D match, TRBD2 (6 bases). V was shortened by 7 bases and J by 1 base, with 17 bases between the two germline ends. The CDR3 runs to 16 residues. In germline, CDR1 is SGHAT, CDR2 FQNNGV. CDR3 coding DNA: TGTGCCAGCAATAAGAGGGAGGAATTCGCCAAAAACATTCAGTACTTC. It encodes CASNKREEFAKNIQYF.

The CDR3 protein is CASSWTYGYTF. In nucleotides, the CDR3 is TGTGCCAGCAGCTGGACCTATGGCTACACCTTC. This chain joins TRBV5-4 and TRBJ1-2, with D unclear. Germline V gene data show CDR1 as SGHNT and CDR2 as YYREEE (reference sequence). CDR3 length: 11 amino acids. The V and J ends lost 3 bases and 4 bases respectively, with 4 bases between them.

The chain couples TRBV4-2 to TRBJ1-4; D may be TRBD1 (5 bases). CDR3 length: 14 residues. Germline V lookup: CDR1 LGHNA, CDR2 YNFKEQ. Trimming cost V 4 bases and J 8 bases, with 14 bases left between them. Here the CDR3 reads CASSLREYGEKLFF. The CDR3 bases are TGTGCCAGCAGCCTCAGGGAGTACGGCGAAAAACTGTTTTTT.

The chain uses TRBV4-1 and TRBJ2-2; 7 positions match TRBD2. V was clipped by 0 bases and J by 7 bases; unmatched bases: 11. This CDR3 comprises 17 residues. The germline V gene has CDR1 MGHRA and CDR2 YSYEKL. CDR3 protein: CASSQDRREAPFGELFF. CDR3 sequence (DNA): TGCGCCAGCAGCCAAGATCGACGGGAGGCCCCTTTCGGGGAGCTGTTTTTT.

The V call is TRBV2, the J call TRBJ1-1; D remains unclear. Germline CDR1 reads SNHLY; CDR2 reads FYNNEI. Trimming shortened V by 8 bases and J by 10 bases, and 14 bases separated the two germline ends. This CDR3 is 11 amino acids long. CDR3 residues: CASAASLGAFF. The CDR3 region has the DNA TGTGCCAGCGCGGCGAGCCTGGGAGCTTTCTTT.

CDR3: CASSEALGPYNEQFF. The DNA of the CDR3 is TGTGCCAGCAGCGAGGCTTTGGGGCCCTACAATGAGCAGTTCTTC. The V and J genes are TRBV5-5 and TRBJ2-1; weak D call: TRBD1 (5 bases). Germline CDR1 is SGHKS and CDR2 is YYEKEE (reference sequence). This CDR3 is built from 15 residues. The V end was cut by 4 bases, the J end by 2 bases, with 13 bases between.

The chain combines TRBV19 with TRBJ2-3; tentatively, D is TRBD1 (6 bases). CDR1 is LNHDA, CDR2 SQIVND, per germline (reference sequence). The germline V and J ends were trimmed by 10 bases and 0 bases, with 17 bases remaining between them. The CDR3 length is 15 residues. CDR3 nucleotide sequence: TGTGCCACAAAGGGGGTGGGACCGAGCACAGATACGCAGTATTTT. Amino acid sequence: CATKGVGPSTDTQYF.